This T cell receptor beta chain is drawn from a study of cytomegalovirus exposure and HLA in healthy donors. The study, taken as a whole, reports: A list of approximately 150 TCR beta chains associated with cytomegalovirus was given. Being productive about 90% or about 30% of the time was typical of most TCR beta V segments in an earlier analysis.

Nominally healthy donors provided the samples, though records likely missed some immune exposures. This clone was seen more than once but under ten times. What it recognizes is unknown. This CDR3 comprises 16 residues. V lost 1 base to trimming and J lost 2 bases; unmatched junction nucleotides: 7. CDR1 LNHDA and CDR2 SQIVND come from the germline V gene (reference sequence). PCR amplification relied on 60 Vbeta primers (plus 13 Jbeta primers). Assay used: immunoSEQ multiplex PCR; TCRdb lists only in-frame clones, some missing. This table holds about 200,000 clones, approximately 78% found once. The origin of this receptor is a woman aged 40 to 55 in good health and CMV-seronegative. This chain links TRBV19 with TRBJ2-5; 7 nucleotides line up with TRBD2. Sample: PBMCs. CDR3: CASSIVFSGSQETQYF. CDR3 DNA sequence: TGTGCCAGTAGTATAGTTTTTAGCGGGTCTCAAGAGACCCAGTACTTC.